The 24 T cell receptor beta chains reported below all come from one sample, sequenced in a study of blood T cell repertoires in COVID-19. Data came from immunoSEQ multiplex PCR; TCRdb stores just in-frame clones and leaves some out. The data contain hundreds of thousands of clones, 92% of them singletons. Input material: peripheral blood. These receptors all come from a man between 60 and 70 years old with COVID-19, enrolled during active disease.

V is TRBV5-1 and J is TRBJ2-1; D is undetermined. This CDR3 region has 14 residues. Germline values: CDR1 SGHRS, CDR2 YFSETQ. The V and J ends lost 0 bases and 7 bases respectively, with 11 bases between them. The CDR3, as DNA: TGCGCCAGCAGCTTGGCCTACGAGGAAAATGAGCAGTTCTTC. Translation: CASSLAYEENEQFF.

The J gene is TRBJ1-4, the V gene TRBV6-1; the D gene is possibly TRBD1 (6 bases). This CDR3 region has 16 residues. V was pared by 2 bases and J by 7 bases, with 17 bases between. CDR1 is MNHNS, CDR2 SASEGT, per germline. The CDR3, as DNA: TGTGCCAGCAGTGAATCAGCCGGGACAAGGGGTGAAAAACTGTTTTTT. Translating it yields CASSESAGTRGEKLFF.

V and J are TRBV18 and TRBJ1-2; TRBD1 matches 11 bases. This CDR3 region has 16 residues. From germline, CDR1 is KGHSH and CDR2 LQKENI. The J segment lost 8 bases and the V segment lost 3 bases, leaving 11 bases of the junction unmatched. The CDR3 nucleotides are TGTGCCAGCTCACCCGCCAAAGGACAGGGGGCGCAGGGCTACACCTTC. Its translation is CASSPAKGQGAQGYTF.

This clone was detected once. CDR3 residues: CASRGRGGQYYEQYF. DNA of the CDR3: TGTGCCAGCCGAGGAAGGGGTGGGCAATACTACGAGCAGTACTTC. This rearrangement joins TRBV6-5 to TRBJ2-7; TRBD1 is a possible D gene (5 bases). The CDR3 has 15 residues. V was trimmed by 8 bases and J by 3 bases, leaving 20 bases between them. Per the germline V gene, CDR1 is MNHEY and CDR2 is SVGAGI.

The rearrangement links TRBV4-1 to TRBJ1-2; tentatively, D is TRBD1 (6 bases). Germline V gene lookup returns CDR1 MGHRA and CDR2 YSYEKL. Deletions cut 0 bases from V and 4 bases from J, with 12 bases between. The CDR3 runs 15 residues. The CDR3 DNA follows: TGCGCCAGCAGCCAAGATCGTGGGACACTCTATGGCTACACCTTC. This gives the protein CASSQDRGTLYGYTF.

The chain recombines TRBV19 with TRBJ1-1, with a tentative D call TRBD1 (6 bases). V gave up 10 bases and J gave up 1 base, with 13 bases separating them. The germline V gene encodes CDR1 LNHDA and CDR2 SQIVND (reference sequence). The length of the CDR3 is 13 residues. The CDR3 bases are TGTGCCACCTACAGGGAGGGGAACACTGAAGCTTTCTTT. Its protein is CATYREGNTEAFF.

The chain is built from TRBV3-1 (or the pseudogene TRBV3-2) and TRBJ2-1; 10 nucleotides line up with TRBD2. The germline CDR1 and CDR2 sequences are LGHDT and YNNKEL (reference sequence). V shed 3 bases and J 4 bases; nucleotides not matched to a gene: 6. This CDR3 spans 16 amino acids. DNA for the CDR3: TGTGCCAGCAGCCAGGGAAGCGGGAGGGCTTACAATGAGCAGTTCTTC. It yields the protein CASSQGSGRAYNEQFF.

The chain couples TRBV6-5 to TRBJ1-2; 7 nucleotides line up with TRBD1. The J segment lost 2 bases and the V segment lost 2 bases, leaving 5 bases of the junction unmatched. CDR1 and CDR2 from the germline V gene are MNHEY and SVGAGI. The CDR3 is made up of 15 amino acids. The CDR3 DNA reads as TGTGCCAGCAGTTACGGTATGGGACAGAACTATGGCTACACCTTC. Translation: CASSYGMGQNYGYTF.

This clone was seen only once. CDR3 sequence (DNA): TGTGCCAGCAGTTTATACTTCGGAGAGACCCAGTACTTC. This translates into CASSLYFGETQYF. The rearrangement joins TRBV6-5 to TRBJ2-5; no clear D. The CDR3 is 13 residues long. Trimming took off 4 bases at V and 4 bases at J, with 10 bases between the two ends. Germline assignment: CDR1 MNHEY and CDR2 SVGAGI.

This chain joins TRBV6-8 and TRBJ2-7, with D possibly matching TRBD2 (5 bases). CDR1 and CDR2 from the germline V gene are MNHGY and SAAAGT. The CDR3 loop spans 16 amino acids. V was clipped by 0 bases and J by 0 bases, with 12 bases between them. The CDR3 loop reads CASSYSKRVPSYEQYF. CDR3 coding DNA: TGTGCCAGCAGTTACTCGAAGAGGGTGCCCTCCTACGAGCAGTACTTC.

For the CDR3, the DNA is TGCGCCAGCAGATCCCAGGACACAGCGATTAATGAAAAACTGTTTTTT. Protein: CASRSQDTAINEKLFF. The V call is TRBV4-1, the J call TRBJ1-4; a possible D gene is TRBD1 (5 bases). Trimming left V 6 bases short and J 4 bases short, with 18 bases between. The length of the CDR3 is 16 residues. CDR1 and CDR2 from the germline V gene are MGHRA and YSYEKL.

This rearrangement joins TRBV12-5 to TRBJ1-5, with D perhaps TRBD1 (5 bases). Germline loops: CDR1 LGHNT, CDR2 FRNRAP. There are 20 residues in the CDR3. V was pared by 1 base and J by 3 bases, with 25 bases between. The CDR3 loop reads CASGLAAKSPEQENNQPQHF. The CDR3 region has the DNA TGTGCTAGTGGTTTGGCCGCCAAATCCCCTGAACAGGAGAACAATCAGCCCCAGCATTTT. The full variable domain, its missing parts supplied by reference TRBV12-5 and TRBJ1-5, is DARVTQTPRHKVTEMGQEVTMRCQPILGHNTVFWYRQTMMQGLELLAYFRNRAPLDDSGMPKDRFSAEMPDATLATLKIQPSEPRDSAVYFCASGLAAKSPEQENNQPQHFGDGTRLSIL.

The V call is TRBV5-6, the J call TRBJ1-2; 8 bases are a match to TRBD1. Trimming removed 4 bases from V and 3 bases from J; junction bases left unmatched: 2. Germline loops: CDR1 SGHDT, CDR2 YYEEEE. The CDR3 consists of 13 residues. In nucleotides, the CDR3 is TGTGCCAGCAGCCTGGACAGGGACTATGGCTACACCTTC. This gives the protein CASSLDRDYGYTF.

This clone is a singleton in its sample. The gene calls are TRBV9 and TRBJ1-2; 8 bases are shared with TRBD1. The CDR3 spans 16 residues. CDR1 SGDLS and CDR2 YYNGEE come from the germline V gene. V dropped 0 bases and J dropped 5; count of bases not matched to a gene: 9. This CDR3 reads CASSVATRTGRYGYTF. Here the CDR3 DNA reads TGTGCCAGCAGCGTAGCTACGAGGACAGGGCGGTATGGCTACACCTTC.

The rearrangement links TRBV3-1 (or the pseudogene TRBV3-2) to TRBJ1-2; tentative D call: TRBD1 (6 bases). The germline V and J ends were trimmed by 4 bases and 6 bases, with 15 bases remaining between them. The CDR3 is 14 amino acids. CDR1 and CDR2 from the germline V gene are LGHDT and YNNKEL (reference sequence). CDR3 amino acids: CASSRYPDSNGYTF. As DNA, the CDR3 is TGTGCCAGCAGCCGTTACCCGGACAGTAATGGCTACACCTTC.

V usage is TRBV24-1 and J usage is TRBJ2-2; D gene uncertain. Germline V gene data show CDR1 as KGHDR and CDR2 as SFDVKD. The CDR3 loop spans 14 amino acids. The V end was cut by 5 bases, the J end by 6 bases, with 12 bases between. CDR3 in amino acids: CATSAFSLSGELFF. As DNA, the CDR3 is TGTGCCACCAGTGCGTTTTCCTTGTCCGGGGAGCTGTTTTTT.

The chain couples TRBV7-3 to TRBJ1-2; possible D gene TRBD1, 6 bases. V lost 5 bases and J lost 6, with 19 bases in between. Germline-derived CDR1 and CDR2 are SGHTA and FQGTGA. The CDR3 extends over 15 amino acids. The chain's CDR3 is CASSPGQWGRHGYTF. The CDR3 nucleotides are TGTGCCAGCAGCCCAGGACAATGGGGGCGTCATGGCTACACCTTC.

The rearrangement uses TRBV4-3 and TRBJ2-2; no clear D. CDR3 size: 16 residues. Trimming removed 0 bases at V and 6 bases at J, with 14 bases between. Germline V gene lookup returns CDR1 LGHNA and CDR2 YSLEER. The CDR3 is CASSQDTRGTAGELFF. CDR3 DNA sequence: TGCGCCAGCAGCCAAGATACCCGTGGTACGGCCGGGGAGCTGTTTTTT.

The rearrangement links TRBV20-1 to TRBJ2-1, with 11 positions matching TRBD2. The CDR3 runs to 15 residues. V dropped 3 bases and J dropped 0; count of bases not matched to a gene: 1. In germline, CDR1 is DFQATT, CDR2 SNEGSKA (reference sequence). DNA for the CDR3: TGCAGTGCTAGTACTAGCGGGAGCTCCTACAATGAGCAGTTCTTC. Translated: CSASTSGSSYNEQFF.

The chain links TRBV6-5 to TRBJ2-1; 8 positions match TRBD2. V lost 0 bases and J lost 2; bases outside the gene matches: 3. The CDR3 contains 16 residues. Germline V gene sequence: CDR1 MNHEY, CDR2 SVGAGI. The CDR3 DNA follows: TGTGCCAGCAGTTACTCGGGGACTAGTCCCTACAATGAGCAGTTCTTC. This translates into CASSYSGTSPYNEQFF.

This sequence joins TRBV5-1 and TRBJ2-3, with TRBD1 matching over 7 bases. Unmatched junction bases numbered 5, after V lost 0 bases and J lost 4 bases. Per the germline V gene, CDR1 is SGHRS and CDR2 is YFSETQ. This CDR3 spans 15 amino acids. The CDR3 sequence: CASSLGQGKADTQYF. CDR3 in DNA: TGCGCCAGCAGCTTGGGACAGGGAAAGGCAGATACGCAGTATTTT. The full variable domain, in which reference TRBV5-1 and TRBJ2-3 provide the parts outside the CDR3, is KAGVTQTPRYLIKTRGQQVTLSCSPISGHRSVSWYQQTPGQGLQFLFEYFSETQRNKGNFPGRFSGRQFSNSRSEMNVSTLELGDSALYLCASSLGQGKADTQYFGPGTRLTVL.

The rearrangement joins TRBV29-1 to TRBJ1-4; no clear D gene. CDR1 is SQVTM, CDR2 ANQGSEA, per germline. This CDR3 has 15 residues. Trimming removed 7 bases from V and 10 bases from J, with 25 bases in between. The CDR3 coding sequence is TGCAGCGCCCTTGAAGGTGGCTGGAGGACTGGAAAACTGTTTTTT. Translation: CSALEGGWRTGKLFF.

CDR3 loop: CASSQDRGIGYTF. The CDR3, as DNA: TGCGCCAGCAGCCAAGATCGCGGGATAGGCTACACCTTC. The V and J genes are TRBV4-1 and TRBJ1-2; D unresolved. There are 13 residues in the CDR3. V was cut by 0 bases and J by 8 bases, with 10 bases left in between. Germline V gene data show CDR1 as MGHRA and CDR2 as YSYEKL.

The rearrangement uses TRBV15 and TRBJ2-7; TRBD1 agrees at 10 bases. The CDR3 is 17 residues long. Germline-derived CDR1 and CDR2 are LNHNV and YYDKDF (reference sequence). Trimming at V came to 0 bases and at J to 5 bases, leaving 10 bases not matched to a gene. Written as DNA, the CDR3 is TGTGCCACCAGCAGAGATAGTATTGGGACAGGGGTCAACGAGCAGTACTTC. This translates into CATSRDSIGTGVNEQYF.